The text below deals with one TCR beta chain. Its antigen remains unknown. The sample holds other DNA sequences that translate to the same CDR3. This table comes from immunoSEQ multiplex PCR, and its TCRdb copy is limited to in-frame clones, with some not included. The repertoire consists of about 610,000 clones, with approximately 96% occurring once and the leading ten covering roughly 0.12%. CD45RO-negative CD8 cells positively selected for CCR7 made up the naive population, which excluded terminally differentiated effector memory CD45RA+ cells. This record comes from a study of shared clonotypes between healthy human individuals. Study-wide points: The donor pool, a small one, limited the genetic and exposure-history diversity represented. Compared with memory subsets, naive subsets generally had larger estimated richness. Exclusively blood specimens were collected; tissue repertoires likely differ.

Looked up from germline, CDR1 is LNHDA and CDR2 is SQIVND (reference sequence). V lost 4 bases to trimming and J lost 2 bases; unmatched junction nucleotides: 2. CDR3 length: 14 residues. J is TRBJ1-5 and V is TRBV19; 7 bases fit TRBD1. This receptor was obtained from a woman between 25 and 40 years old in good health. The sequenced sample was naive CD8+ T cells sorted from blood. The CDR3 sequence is CASSTGTGNQPQHF. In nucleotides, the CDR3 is TGTGCCAGTAGTACCGGGACAGGCAATCAGCCCCAGCATTTT.